Listed here is a single T cell receptor (beta chain). Per germline, CDR1 PRHDT and CDR2 FYEKMQ (reference sequence). The CDR3 extends over 15 amino acids. The sample belongs to a study of blood T cells in healthy people across ages. Combining a sample-barcoded 5' primer with a J-beta primer mix, a second PCR ran for about 7 to 11 cycles. All samples yielded 2.5 million or more CDR3-containing paired-end reads. TCRdb analysed the 5' RACE reads with MiXCR anew, one entry per CDR3 protein. The sample records hundreds of thousands of distinct CDR3 sequences, 43% being singletons. The sample taken for sequencing was blood. The source is a woman aged 55-70 years in good health. The chain combines TRBV13 with TRBJ2-5; D ambiguous. The J call may be faulty, since TRBJ2-7 better matches the DNA end. The CDR3: CASSSNTGFGTEQYF. The CDR3 nucleotides are TGTGCCAGCAGCTCAAATACGGGCTTCGGAACCGAGCAGTACTTC.